This section outlines one TCR beta chain sequence together with its context. This clonotype was counted ten times or more. Its specific antigen is unknown. There are no base qualities to consult, and no much larger clone falls within one base. The entry originates in a study of molecular identifiers for immune sequencing clone quantification (dated 2018 in TCRdb). In terms of the full investigation: For a replicate experiment, RNA from around 20,000 or 100,000 naive CD8 T cells was divided into five aliquots, of which four were sequenced. This methods study benchmarked molecular-identifier clustering-based TCR repertoire sequencing (MIDCIRS) and TCR RNA copy counting, using CD8 T cells to do so. Study-wide conclusions, independent of this receptor: Spiked-in Jurkat TCR RNA (approximately 9 copies' worth), which is not part of the donor repertoire, was contained in the naive libraries. Without barcode sub-clustering, chimeric consensus sequences inflated TCR diversity; chimeras reached as high as 47%. Modeling indicated about three TCR RNA copies recovered per cell, compared with 7.5 to 10 by digital PCR, which implies a capture efficiency of around 30%. In CMV-specific effector cells, clones with more than 20 RNA copies accounted for over 98% of molecules, whereas in naive cells such clones accounted for under 1%. Even against a background of approximately 1 million naive CD8 T cells, spiked-in Jurkat TCR RNA amounting to a single cell's worth was reported to be detectable. The sizes of highly expanded clones could end up underestimated when identical TCR molecules share a barcode.

Receptor amplification or capture employed PCR. Sequencer: Illumina HiSeq 4000. Bulk TCR libraries were made following a previously described method, with the TCR primers given in Table S5. The Qiagen AllPrep DNA/RNA kit was used to purify total RNA. Reads from multiple sequencing runs of the same library were pooled before analysis. In the source study's methods: Reads were retained only if their TCR constant sequence matched exactly, and those retained reads were trimmed to 150 nt and grouped according to their 12-nt molecular barcodes. Within each barcode group, reads were sub-clustered at a 15% Levenshtein threshold, and quality-weighted consensus sequences were built per RNA molecule. Non-functional sequences were discarded, and so were lower-count sequences lying one edit away from another sequence. Barcode sub-clusters with fewer than 20% of the maximum read count were removed, based on fitting two negative binomial distributions. TCRdb reprocessed the public reads (quality trimming at Q25 with fastp, clone calling with MiXCR) and kept in-frame beta chains. A single entry per CDR3 protein holds the most common genes and DNA from its merged rows. None of the V and J calls come from the authors' own analysis; TCRdb made them. The sample data list 55,000 to 75,000 distinct CDR3 sequences, and under 20% of these were observed just once. The ten largest account for roughly 1.6% of the sample.

CDR1 and CDR2 (MDHEN, SYDVKM) derive from the germline V gene. V was cut back by 3 bases and J by 1 base, leaving a gap of 21 bases between them. The CDR3 covers 19 residues, taking in both the cysteine and the phenylalanine. Of all the DNA, just the CDR3 is kept, 57 bases in frame from base 1. Libraries of naive CD8 T cells were built from approximately 20,000 to 1,000,000 sorted cells, with 10%, 30% or 50% of the purified RNA used. On a BD FACSAria II, naive CD8 T cells were FACS-sorted as CD8+CD4-CCR7+CD45RA+ and collected into RLT Plus buffer. Detection sensitivity was tested by spiking Jurkat RNA equal to ten TCR copies' worth into samples containing roughly 18,000-1,000,000 naive CD8 T cells. CD8 T cells were enriched with RosetteSep CD8+ T Cell Enrichment Cocktail and Ficoll-Paque, followed by ACK red cell lysis.

This receptor chain uses TRBV28 and TRBJ2-2, with a weak D call of TRBD1 (6 bases match). The sequence derives from a human donor in good health. Some libraries in this study had Jurkat cell RNA spiked in. The source material was naive CD8+ T cells from blood, with Jurkat cell RNA spiked in. The sample's cell subset or site label, decoded: FACS-sorted CD8+CD4-CCR7+CD45RA+ naive T cells. The sequence in DNA is TGTGCCAGCAGTTTCCCCCTCTGGACAGCACACCTGAACACCGGGGAGCTGTTTTTT. This codes for CASSFPLWTAHLNTGELFF.